The rows below give T cell receptor beta chains drawn from one sample of a study of blood T cell repertoires in COVID-19. Libraries were prepared by immunoSEQ multiplex PCR; TCRdb keeps only in-frame clonotypes and omits some of them. The sample has fewer than 200,000 clones, roughly 87% seen once. The specimen was peripheral blood. These receptors were collected from a woman in her fifties or sixties with acute or convalescent COVID-19. Each CDR3 is given with its conserved first and last residue. A D gene is named only where the DNA matches it firmly. Expanded clones get a size class; other rows say once, few or many, or leave the size out.

TGTGCCAGTTCTCGGGACAGGGATAATTCACCCCTCCACTTT CASSRDRDNSPLHF - TRBJ1-6 TRBD1 TRBV18
TGCGCCAGCAGCCAAGACCCTACGATTCGCTATGGCTACACCTTC CASSQDPTIRYGYTF - TRBJ1-2 - TRBV4-1
TGTGCCAGCAGTCTGACTAGGGCGGAGACCCAGTACTTC CASSLTRAETQYF - TRBJ2-5 - TRBV12-3/TRBV12-4
TGTGCCAGCAGCTTGGACAGGGAGAACACTGAAGCTTTCTTT CASSLDRENTEAFF - TRBJ1-1 - TRBV5-4
TGCGCCAGCAGCTGGGAGAGCTCCTACAATGAGCAGTTCTTC CASSWESSYNEQFF - TRBJ2-1 - TRBV5-1
TGTGCCAGCTCACCGTCGGCCGAAACGGGCACTGAAGCTTTCTTT CASSPSAETGTEAFF few TRBJ1-1 - TRBV18
TGTGCCAGCAGCTTAGATTTCAGGGAAACAGATACGCAGTATTTT CASSLDFRETDTQYF - TRBJ2-3 - TRBV7-8
TGCGCCAGCAGCTTGGCCCTAGCGGGAGTGAACGAGCAGTACTTC CASSLALAGVNEQYF - TRBJ2-7 TRBD2 TRBV5-1
TGTGCCAGCAGCGCCCGGGGGATACCATATCAGCCCCAGCATTTT CASSARGIPYQPQHF - TRBJ1-5 - TRBV5-8
TGTGCCATCAGTGACCTCCTAGCTAACTATGGCTACACCTTC CAISDLLANYGYTF - TRBJ1-2 - TRBV10-3
TGTGCCAGCAGGCCGCAGGGGACCCAGCCCCAGCATTTT CASRPQGTQPQHF - TRBJ1-5 - TRBV27
TGTGCCAGCAGATCCCCCGGGAGGTCACCCCTCCACTTT CASRSPGRSPLHF - TRBJ1-6 - TRBV6-5
TGTGCCAGCTCACCCTCCCAGACTGGTTTCTACGAGCAGTACTTC CASSPSQTGFYEQYF - TRBJ2-7 - TRBV18
TGTGCCAGCAGCACGGGAGGAACTAGCACAGATACGCAGTATTTT CASSTGGTSTDTQYF - TRBJ2-3 TRBD2 TRBV7-8
TGCGCCAGCACGAGGACTAGCGGAACCCAAGAGACCCAGTACTTC CASTRTSGTQETQYF - TRBJ2-5 TRBD2 TRBV5-1
TGTGCCAGCAGCCGTTACGAAGGGGGCACAGATACGCAGTATTTT CASSRYEGGTDTQYF - TRBJ2-3 - TRBV9
TGTGCCAGCAGCCCGGGACTAGCGGGAAACAATGAGCAGTTCTTC CASSPGLAGNNEQFF once TRBJ2-1 TRBD2 TRBV7-7
TGTGCCAGCAGCCCTGGACAGGGGACCGGGGAGCTGTTTTTT CASSPGQGTGELFF - TRBJ2-2 TRBD1 TRBV3-1/TRBV3-2
TGTGCCAGTAGTTGGCCCCGGGGGGGCGGGTACAATGAGCAGTTCTTC CASSWPRGGGYNEQFF once TRBJ2-1 TRBD2 TRBV19
TGTGCCAGCAGCTCTTGGACAGGGGGCGTATATGGCTACACCTTC CASSSWTGGVYGYTF - TRBJ1-2 TRBD1 TRBV9
TGTGCCAGTAGTGTCCGGGACAGGGGCTATGGCTACACCTTC CASSVRDRGYGYTF - TRBJ1-2 TRBD1 TRBV19
TGTGCCAGCAGCTTAGCGAGGGGAGGCGACTATGGCTACACCTTC CASSLARGGDYGYTF - TRBJ1-2 - TRBV7-8
TGTGCCAGCAGTGATAGCGGACAGGGGGCCACAGATACGCAGTATTTT CASSDSGQGATDTQYF - TRBJ2-3 TRBD1 TRBV2
TGTGCCAGCAGCTTAAGACTAGCGGGAGTGTGGAATGAGCAGTTCTTC CASSLRLAGVWNEQFF - TRBJ2-1 TRBD2 TRBV11-2
TGTGCCAGCAGCCCATACGGGGAGACTGAAGCTTTCTTT CASSPYGETEAFF - TRBJ1-1 - TRBV6-2/TRBV6-3
TGTGCCAGCAGTTCCAGGGGATACTATGGCTACACCTTC CASSSRGYYGYTF - TRBJ1-2 - TRBV27
TGTGCCAGCAGTTTCAAGGGGGACACCGGGGAGCTGTTTTTT CASSFKGDTGELFF - TRBJ2-2 - TRBV6-6
TGTGCCAGCAGCTTAGCGCAGGGGAGCGAAAAACTGTTTTTT CASSLAQGSEKLFF once TRBJ1-4 - TRBV11-2
TGTGCCAGTAGTAGCGGGACTAGCGGGTACGAGCAGTACTTC CASSSGTSGYEQYF - TRBJ2-7 TRBD2 TRBV19
TGTGCCAGCAGTCCCCGGTCCGGAGGCTCACCCCTCCACTTT CASSPRSGGSPLHF - TRBJ1-6 - TRBV6-6
TGTGCCAGCAGCAAAGAGGGGGCATCCGGGGAGCTGTTTTTT CASSKEGASGELFF - TRBJ2-2 - TRBV21-1
TGCGCCAGCACCATCTCTACTAGCGGAGGAGATACGCAGTATTTT CASTISTSGGDTQYF - TRBJ2-3 TRBD2 TRBV5-1
TGCAGCGTCCTGACAGGGGGAGATGGCTACACCTTC CSVLTGGDGYTF - TRBJ1-2 TRBD1 TRBV29-1
TGTGCCAGCAGCTTAGTAGGGCGGGGAACAGATACGCAGTATTTT CASSLVGRGTDTQYF - TRBJ2-3 - TRBV7-2
TGTGCCAGCAACGAGGGTTATAATTCACCCCTCCACTTT CASNEGYNSPLHF - TRBJ1-6 - TRBV14
TGTGCCAGCAGGTCTGGACAGGGTATATTCTACGAGCAGTACTTC CASRSGQGIFYEQYF - TRBJ2-7 TRBD1 TRBV6-5
TGTGCCAGCAGCCGCGCAGGGACCTACGAGCAGTACTTC CASSRAGTYEQYF - TRBJ2-7 - TRBV3-1/TRBV3-2
TGTGCCAGCAGCCGACAGGGGGTTGATCAGCCCCAGCATTTT CASSRQGVDQPQHF once TRBJ1-5 TRBD1 TRBV14
TGTGCCAGCAGCCCAGGACAGGGAGGATTTTACGAGCAGTACTTC CASSPGQGGFYEQYF - TRBJ2-7 TRBD1 TRBV7-2
TGTGCCAGTAGTTACAGGGGACCCACCGGGGAGCTGTTTTTT CASSYRGPTGELFF - TRBJ2-2 TRBD1 TRBV19
TGTGCCAGCAGCTACCAGGGGAGCTCTGGAAACACCATATATTTT CASSYQGSSGNTIYF - TRBJ1-3 - TRBV3-1/TRBV3-2
TGTGCCAGCAGTGAAGCGTTTCTTTGGGCAGGGGGAGCTTTCTTT CASSEAFLWAGGAFF - TRBJ1-1 TRBD1 TRBV6-1
TGTGCCAGTAGTATAGATGTACTAGCGAGGACCGGGGAGCTGTTTTTT CASSIDVLARTGELFF once TRBJ2-2 TRBD2 TRBV19
TGTGCCAGCAGTGGGGGCAGGGTAAACACTGAAGCTTTCTTT CASSGGRVNTEAFF - TRBJ1-1 - TRBV2
TGTGCCAGCAGTCCAACTGGGTGGCGGGGGGTCTACGAGCAGTACTTC CASSPTGWRGVYEQYF - TRBJ2-7 TRBD2 TRBV27
TGTGCCAGCAGCTCCCGGGACAGGCCTAACTATGGCTACACCTTC CASSSRDRPNYGYTF - TRBJ1-2 TRBD1 TRBV11-3
TGTGCCAGCAGTGGACAGGAGGTTGAGCGGGAATCCTACAATGAGCAGTTCTTC CASSGQEVERESYNEQFF - TRBJ2-1 - TRBV2
TGTGCCAGCAGCTTAAACAGTATCTATGGCTACACCTTC CASSLNSIYGYTF - TRBJ1-2 - TRBV7-9
TGCGCCAGCAGCTGGGGACAGGGCAGTGGGCAAGAGACCCAGTACTTC CASSWGQGSGQETQYF - TRBJ2-5 TRBD1 TRBV5-1
TGTGCCAGCAGCTCCGCTACGAACACCGGGGAGCTGTTTTTT CASSSATNTGELFF - TRBJ2-2 - TRBV11-3
TGCGCCAGCAGATTAACAGGGGGAGAGACCCAGTACTTC CASRLTGGETQYF - TRBJ2-5 TRBD1 TRBV10-2
TGTGCCAGCAGCATCGGGACTAGCGGGAGCCCTGGGTACTTC CASSIGTSGSPGYF - TRBJ2-7 TRBD2 TRBV7-2
TGTGCCAGCGGACTAGCGGGAGTTGAAGGGGAGCTGTTTTTT CASGLAGVEGELFF - TRBJ2-2 TRBD2 TRBV11-2